This T cell receptor beta chain was captured by sequencing in a study of beta chain features in type 1 diabetes. Expressed TCRB transcripts were sequenced because the isolated RNA had all been reverse transcribed beforehand. Sequenced by immunoSEQ multiplex PCR; TCRdb stores in-frame clones only, minus some. The data contain more than 350,000 clones, about an eighth of them seen just once; the ten biggest clones take up roughly 0.046%. V lost 5 bases and J 7 bases, leaving 17 bases between the germline ends. CDR1 and CDR2 from the germline V gene are SGHTA and FQGNSA. The CDR3 has 14 residues. Sequences were obtained from naive CD4+ T cells from blood. This receptor was identified in a woman in her late teens or twenties in good health. The chain combines TRBV7-2 with TRBJ2-5; tentatively, D is TRBD1 or TRBD2 (5 bases each). CDR3 loop: CASSPGAPRVTQYF. The CDR3 DNA is TGTGCCAGCAGCCCCGGGGCCCCCCGAGTGACCCAGTACTTC.